This T cell receptor (beta chain) was identified in a study of blood T cell repertoires in COVID-19. Study summary: PBMCs, B-cell-depleted T cells, or T cells provided the cDNA or gDNA that made up the material.

CDR1 SGDLS and CDR2 YYNGEE come from the germline V gene. With V trimmed by 4 bases and J by 7 bases, 8 bases remained unmatched. The CDR3 runs 14 residues. Repertoires were generated with immunoSEQ multiplex PCR, while TCRdb's copy carries only in-frame clones and drops some. The sample gives around 190,000 clones, roughly 88% of which show up once; around 5% is in the top ten. Across about two dozen US areas, participants ranged in age from roughly 18 to 89 years. Cohorts were based on clinical histories the participants reported. The sequenced material came from PBMCs or T cells enriched from blood (not recorded which). The rearrangement joins TRBV9 to TRBJ2-7, with 10 bases lining up with TRBD1. This receptor was taken from a man in his forties or fifties with acute COVID-19. CDR3 amino acids: CASSTRDRGEEQYF. The CDR3 DNA follows: TGTGCCAGCAGCACCCGGGACAGGGGTGAAGAGCAGTACTTC.